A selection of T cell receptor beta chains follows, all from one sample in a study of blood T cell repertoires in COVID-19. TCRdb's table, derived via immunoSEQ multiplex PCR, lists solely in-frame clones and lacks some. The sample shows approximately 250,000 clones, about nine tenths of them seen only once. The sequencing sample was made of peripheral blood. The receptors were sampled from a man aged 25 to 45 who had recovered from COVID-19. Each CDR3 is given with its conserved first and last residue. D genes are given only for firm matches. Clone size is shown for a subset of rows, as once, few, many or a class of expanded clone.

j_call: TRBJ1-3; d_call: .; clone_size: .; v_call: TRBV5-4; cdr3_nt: TGTGCCAGCAGCCCCCCTAATGGTGGAAACACCATATATTTT; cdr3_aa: CASSPPNGGNTIYF
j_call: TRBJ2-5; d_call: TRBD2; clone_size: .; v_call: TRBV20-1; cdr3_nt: TGCAGTGCTAGTCCGCGTAGCGGGGGGGCCTTAGAGACCCAGTACTTC; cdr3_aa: CSASPRSGGALETQYF
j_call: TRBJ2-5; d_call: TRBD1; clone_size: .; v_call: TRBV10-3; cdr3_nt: TGTGCCATCAGTGAGTCGACAGGGTTTGAGACCCAGTACTTC; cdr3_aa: CAISESTGFETQYF
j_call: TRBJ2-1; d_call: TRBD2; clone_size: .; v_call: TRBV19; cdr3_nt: TGTGCCAGTAGTATAATTCCAGCGGGGGGAAACAATGAGCAGTTCTTC; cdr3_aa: CASSIIPAGGNNEQFF
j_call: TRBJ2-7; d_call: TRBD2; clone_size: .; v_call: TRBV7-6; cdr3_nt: TGTGCCAGCAGCTTAGTCGGCGGGGGGCCGGGTTACGAGCAGTACTTC; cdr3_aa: CASSLVGGGPGYEQYF
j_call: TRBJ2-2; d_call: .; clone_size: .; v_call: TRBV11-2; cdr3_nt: TGTGCCAGCAGCTTAGGAGGGGGAGCTAACACCGGGGAGCTGTTTTTT; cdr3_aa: CASSLGGGANTGELFF
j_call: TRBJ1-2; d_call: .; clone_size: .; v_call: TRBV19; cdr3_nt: TGTGCCAGTAGTATAGCAGGGGATGGCTACACCTTC; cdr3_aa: CASSIAGDGYTF
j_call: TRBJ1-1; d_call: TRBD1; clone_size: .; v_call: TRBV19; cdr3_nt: TGTGCCACCCTAGACCGGGACAGGGGGGGTACTGAAGCTTTCTTT; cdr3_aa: CATLDRDRGGTEAFF
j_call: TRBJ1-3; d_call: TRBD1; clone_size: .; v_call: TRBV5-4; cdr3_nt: TGTGCCAGCGGACGACAGGGGATAACCGGAAACACCATATATTTT; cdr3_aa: CASGRQGITGNTIYF
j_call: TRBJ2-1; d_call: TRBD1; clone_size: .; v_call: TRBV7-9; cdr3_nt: TGTGCCAGCAGTTCCCACAGGGGGCGGACATCCTACAATGAGCAGTTCTTC; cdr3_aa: CASSSHRGRTSYNEQFF
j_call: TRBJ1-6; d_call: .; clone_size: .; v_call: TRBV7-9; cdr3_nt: TGTGCCAGCAGCTTTCTCCTATCGGAGGGATCACCCCTCCACTTT; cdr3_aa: CASSFLLSEGSPLHF
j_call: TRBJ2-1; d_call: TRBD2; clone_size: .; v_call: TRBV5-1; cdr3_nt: TGCGCCAGCAGCTTGCCAGGACTAGCGGGGGCCTCCAATGAGCAGTTCTTC; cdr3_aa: CASSLPGLAGASNEQFF
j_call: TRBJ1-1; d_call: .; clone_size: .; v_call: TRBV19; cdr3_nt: TGTGCCAGTCCAACTGAAGCTTTCTTT; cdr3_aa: CASPTEAFF
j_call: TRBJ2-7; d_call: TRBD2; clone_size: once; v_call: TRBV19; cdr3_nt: TGTGCCAGTAGTATTATCCGACTAGCGGGGCTGGACGAGCAGTACTTC; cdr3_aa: CASSIIRLAGLDEQYF
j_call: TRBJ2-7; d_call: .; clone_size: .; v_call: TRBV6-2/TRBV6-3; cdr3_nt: TGTGCCAGCAGTCCCCCGGACAGATCCTACGAGCAGTACTTC; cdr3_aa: CASSPPDRSYEQYF
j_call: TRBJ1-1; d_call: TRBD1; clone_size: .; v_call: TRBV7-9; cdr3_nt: TGTGCCAGCAGCCTGCCCCCGGGGACAGCCATGAACACTGAAGCTTTCTTT; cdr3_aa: CASSLPPGTAMNTEAFF
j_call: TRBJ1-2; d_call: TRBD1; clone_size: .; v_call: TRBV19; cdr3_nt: TGTGCCAGTAGCCACTACCCCCCCGGGACAGGGAGTTCGGGATATGGCTACACCTTC; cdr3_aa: CASSHYPPGTGSSGYGYTF
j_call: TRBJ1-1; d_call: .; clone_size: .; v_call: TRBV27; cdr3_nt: TGTGCCAGCAGTTTATCGGCGGGGGCCGACACTGAAGCTTTCTTT; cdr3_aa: CASSLSAGADTEAFF
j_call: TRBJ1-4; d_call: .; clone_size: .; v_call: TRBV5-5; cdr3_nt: TGTGCCAGCAGCGCGCCGGGAGATGAAAAACTGTTTTTT; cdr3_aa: CASSAPGDEKLFF
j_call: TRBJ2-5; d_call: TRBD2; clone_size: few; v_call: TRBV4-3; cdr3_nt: TGCGCCAGCAGCCAAGACGGAGCGGGATCTCAAGAGACCCAGTACTTC; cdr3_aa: CASSQDGAGSQETQYF
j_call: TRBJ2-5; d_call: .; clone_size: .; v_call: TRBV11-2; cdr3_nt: TGTGCCAGCAGCCCCTGGCTGGAGACCCAGTACTTC; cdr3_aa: CASSPWLETQYF
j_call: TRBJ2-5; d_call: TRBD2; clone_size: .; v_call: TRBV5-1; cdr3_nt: TGCGCCAGCAGCGTAACTAGCGGCCAAGAGACCCAGTACTTC; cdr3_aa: CASSVTSGQETQYF
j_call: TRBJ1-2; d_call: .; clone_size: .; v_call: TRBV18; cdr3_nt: TGTGCCAGCTCACCGTCGGGGGAAAGCGGCGGCTACACCTTC; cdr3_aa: CASSPSGESGGYTF
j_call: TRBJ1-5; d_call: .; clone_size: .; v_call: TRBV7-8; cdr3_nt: TGTGCCAGCAGCTTATCGGGGTACAATCAGCCCCAGCATTTT; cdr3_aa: CASSLSGYNQPQHF
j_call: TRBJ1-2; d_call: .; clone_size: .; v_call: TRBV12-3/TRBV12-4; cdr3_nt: TGTGCCAGCCGATCCACGGTGAACTATGGCTACACCTTC; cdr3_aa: CASRSTVNYGYTF
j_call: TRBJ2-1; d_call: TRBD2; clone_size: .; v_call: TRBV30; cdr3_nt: TGTGCCTGGGTAGGGACTAGCGGTTACAATGAGCAGTTCTTC; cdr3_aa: CAWVGTSGYNEQFF
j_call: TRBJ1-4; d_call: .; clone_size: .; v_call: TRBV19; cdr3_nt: TGTGCCAGTAGTATAGGGCTCCGGACGGGAAATGAAAAACTGTTTTTT; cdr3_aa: CASSIGLRTGNEKLFF
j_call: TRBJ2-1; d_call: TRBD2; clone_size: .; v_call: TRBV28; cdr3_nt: TGTGCCAGCAGAGTCCCGGGAGGGAATGAGCAGTTCTTC; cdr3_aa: CASRVPGGNEQFF
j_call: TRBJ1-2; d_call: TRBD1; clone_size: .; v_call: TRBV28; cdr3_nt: TGTGCCAGCAGTTTGACAGGGGTTGGCGATGGCTACACCTTC; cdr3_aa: CASSLTGVGDGYTF
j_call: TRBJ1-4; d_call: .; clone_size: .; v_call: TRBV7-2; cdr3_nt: TGTGCCAGCAGCCAAACTGCAGACACGGAAAAACTGTTTTTT; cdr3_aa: CASSQTADTEKLFF
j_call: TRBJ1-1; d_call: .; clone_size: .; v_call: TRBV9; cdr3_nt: TGTGCCAGCAGCGTAGTAGGGGTCACTGAAGCTTTCTTT; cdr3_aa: CASSVVGVTEAFF
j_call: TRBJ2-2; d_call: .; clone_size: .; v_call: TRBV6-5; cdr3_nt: TGTGCCAGCAGCGGTAGCACAAGGAACACCGGGGAGCTGTTTTTT; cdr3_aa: CASSGSTRNTGELFF
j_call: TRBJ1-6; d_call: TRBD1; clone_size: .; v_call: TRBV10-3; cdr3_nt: TGTGCCATCAGGACAGGGGACGCGGTGGCACCCCTCCACTTT; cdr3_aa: CAIRTGDAVAPLHF
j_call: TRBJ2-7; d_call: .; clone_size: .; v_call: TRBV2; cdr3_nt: TGTGCCAGCAGTTATTTCCTTACAGGGTCCTACGAGCAGTACTTC; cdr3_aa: CASSYFLTGSYEQYF
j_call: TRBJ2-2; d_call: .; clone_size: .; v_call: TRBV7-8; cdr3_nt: TGTGCCAGCAGCCCGACCGGGGAGCTGTTTTTT; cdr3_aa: CASSPTGELFF
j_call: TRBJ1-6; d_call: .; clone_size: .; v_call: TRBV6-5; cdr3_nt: TGTGCCAGCAGTTACTCGAACAGGGTTTATAATTCACCCCTCCACTTT; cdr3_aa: CASSYSNRVYNSPLHF
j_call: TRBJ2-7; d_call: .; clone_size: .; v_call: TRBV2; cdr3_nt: TGTGCCAGCAGTTGGGGCGGAGCACTCTCCTACGAGCAGTACTTC; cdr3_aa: CASSWGGALSYEQYF
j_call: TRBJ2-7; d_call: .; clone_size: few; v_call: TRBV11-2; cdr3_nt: TGTGCCAGCAGCCCCACCCGCAATCGGTTCGGGGTTCGCTCCTACGAGCAGTACTTC; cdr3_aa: CASSPTRNRFGVRSYEQYF
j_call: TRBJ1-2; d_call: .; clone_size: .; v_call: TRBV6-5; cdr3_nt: TGTGCCAGCAGTTACGACAGTTCTTTCGGCTACACCTTC; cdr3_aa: CASSYDSSFGYTF
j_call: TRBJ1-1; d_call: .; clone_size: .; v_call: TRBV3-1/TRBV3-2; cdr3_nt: TGTGCCAGCAGCCAGCAATGGACTATGAACACTGAAGCTTTCTTT; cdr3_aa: CASSQQWTMNTEAFF
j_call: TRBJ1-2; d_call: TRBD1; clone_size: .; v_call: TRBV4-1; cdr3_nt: TGCGCCAGCAGCCAAGAGGGGGCCAGGGGGCAATATGGCTACACCTTC; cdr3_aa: CASSQEGARGQYGYTF
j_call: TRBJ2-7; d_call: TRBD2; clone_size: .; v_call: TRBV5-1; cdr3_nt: TGCGCCAGCAGCGCCGGGACTAGCCTCCCCTACGAGCAGTACTTC; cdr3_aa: CASSAGTSLPYEQYF
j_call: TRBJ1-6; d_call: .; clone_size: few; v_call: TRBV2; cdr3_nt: TGTGCCAGCATCATGTTGTCCGGAGTTAATTCACCCCTCCACTTT; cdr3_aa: CASIMLSGVNSPLHF
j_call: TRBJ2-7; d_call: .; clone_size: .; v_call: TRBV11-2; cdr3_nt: TGTGCCAGCAGCATACGGTCCTACGAGCAGTACTTC; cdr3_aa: CASSIRSYEQYF
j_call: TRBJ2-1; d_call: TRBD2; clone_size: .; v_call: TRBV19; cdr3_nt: TGTGCCAGTAGTATCATACTAGCGGGGAGTAATGAGCAGTTCTTC; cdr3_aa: CASSIILAGSNEQFF
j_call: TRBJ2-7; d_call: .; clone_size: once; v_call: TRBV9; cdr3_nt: TGTGCCAGCAGCGTGGAGCGATTACGAGGCGAGCAGTACTTC; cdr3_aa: CASSVERLRGEQYF
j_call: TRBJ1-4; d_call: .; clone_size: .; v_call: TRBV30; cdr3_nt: TGTGCCTGGAGCGGTACGCCAGGGGCAGGCGAAAAACTGTTTTTT; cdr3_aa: CAWSGTPGAGEKLFF
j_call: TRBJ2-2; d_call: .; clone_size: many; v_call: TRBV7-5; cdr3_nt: TGTGCCAGGACGGGGGGGGCTCACACCGGGGAGCTGTTTTTT; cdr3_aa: CARTGGAHTGELFF
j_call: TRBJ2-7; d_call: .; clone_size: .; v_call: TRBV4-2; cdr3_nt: TGTGCCAGCAGCCAAGATTGGTCCAACTTGTACTTC; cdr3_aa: CASSQDWSNLYF
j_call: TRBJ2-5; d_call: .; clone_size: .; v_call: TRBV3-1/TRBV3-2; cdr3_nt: TGTGCCAGCACAAACGGAGAAGAGACCCAGTACTTC; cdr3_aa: CASTNGEETQYF
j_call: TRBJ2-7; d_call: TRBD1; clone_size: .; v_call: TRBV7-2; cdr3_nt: TGTGCCAGCAGCGCGTGGGACAGACCCTACGAGCAGTACTTC; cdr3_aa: CASSAWDRPYEQYF
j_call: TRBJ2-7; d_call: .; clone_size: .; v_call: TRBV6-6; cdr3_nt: TGTGCCAGCAGTCGCGCAGGGCTGCAGTACTTC; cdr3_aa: CASSRAGLQYF
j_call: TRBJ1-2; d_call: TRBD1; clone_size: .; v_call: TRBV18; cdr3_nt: TGTGCCAGCTCACTGAACCCTCCGGGACAGGGGGCCACCGGGGATGGCTACACCTTC; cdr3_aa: CASSLNPPGQGATGDGYTF
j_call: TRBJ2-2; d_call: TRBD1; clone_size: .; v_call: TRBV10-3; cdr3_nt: TGTGCCATCAGTAAACAGGGGGCGAACACCGGGGAGCTGTTTTTT; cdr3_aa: CAISKQGANTGELFF
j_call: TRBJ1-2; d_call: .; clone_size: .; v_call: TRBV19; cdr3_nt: TGTGCCAGTAGTATGTGGCAGGGGACGGATGGCTACACCTTC; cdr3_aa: CASSMWQGTDGYTF
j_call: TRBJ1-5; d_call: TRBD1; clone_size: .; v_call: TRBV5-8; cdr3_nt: TGTGCCAGCAGCGCGACCCCCGGGACAGGTTACAATCAGCCCCAGCATTTT; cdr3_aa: CASSATPGTGYNQPQHF
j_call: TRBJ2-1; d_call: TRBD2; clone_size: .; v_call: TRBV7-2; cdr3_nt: TGTGCCAGCAGCTTACTAGCGGGGCCTTACAATGAGCAGTTCTTC; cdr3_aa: CASSLLAGPYNEQFF
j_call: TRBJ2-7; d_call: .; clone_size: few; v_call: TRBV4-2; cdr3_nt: TGTGCCAGTCGGGACTCGCGATCCTACGAGCAGTACTTC; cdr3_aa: CASRDSRSYEQYF
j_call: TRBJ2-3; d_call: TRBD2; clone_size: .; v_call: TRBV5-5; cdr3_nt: TGTGCCAGCAGCCTAAGTAGCGGGGGAGATACGCAGTATTTT; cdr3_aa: CASSLSSGGDTQYF